This T cell receptor beta chain derives from a study of PD-1 blockade in classical Hodgkin lymphoma. Whole-study findings and limits: The study reported lower baseline TCR diversity in newly diagnosed patients than in healthy donors.

Indicated time point: cycle 4 day 1 (C4D1), after about 6 weeks of nivolumab. Each patient's relapse followed autologous stem cell transplantation, and brentuximab vedotin exposure varied. Germline V gives CDR1 MGHRA, CDR2 YSYEKL. V lost 2 bases and J 0 bases, leaving 4 bases between the germline ends. CDR3 length: 13 residues. Data came from immunoSEQ multiplex PCR; TCRdb stores just in-frame clones and leaves some out. The table has 20,000 to 25,000 clones, roughly three quarters seen once. Only a few counts were recorded for this clone. Its antigen is not known. The TCR originated in a human donor with classical Hodgkin lymphoma. V gene TRBV4-1 combines with J gene TRBJ1-1; D remains ambiguous. This specimen consisted of peripheral blood mononuclear cells (PBMCs), obtained before the fourth cycle of nivolumab. This CDR3 reads CASSQLLNTEAFF. CDR3 sequence (DNA): TGCGCCAGCAGCCAACTGCTGAACACTGAAGCTTTCTTT.